This entry lists 31 T cell receptor beta chains sequenced from one sample in a study of monozygotic twins with inflammatory bowel disease. TCRdb reanalyzed the 5' RACE reads, giving one entry per CDR3 protein sequence and no DNA. This sample's table reports about 160,000 distinct CDR3 sequences. The specimen was blood. The receptors shown here come from a human donor with ulcerative colitis or Crohn's disease, or a healthy co-twin of an affected twin (not recorded which).

This chain connects TRBV20-1 to TRBJ2-5; with no DNA, the TCRdb D assignment of TRBD2 cannot be verified. CDR3 length equals 14 residues. Germline V CDR1 and CDR2: DFQATT, SNEGSKA (reference sequence). This chain's CDR3 is CSASRGGGAETQYF.

The chain is built from TRBV15 and TRBJ1-1; TCRdb designates TRBD1, a call that cannot be tested without DNA. CDR1 and CDR2 (germline): LNHNV, YYDKDF (reference sequence). The CDR3 covers 18 residues. This CDR3 is CATSRALGGRQMNTEAFF.

The chain is built from TRBV20-1 and TRBJ2-5. This CDR3 spans 11 amino acids. Germline V gives CDR1 DFQATT, CDR2 SNEGSKA (reference sequence). This chain's CDR3 is CSARDWETQYF.

The chain couples TRBV3-1 to TRBJ1-2. The germline V gene has CDR1 LGHDT and CDR2 YNNKEL (reference sequence). The CDR3 has 16 amino acids. The chain's CDR3 is CASSQMGSLGWDGYTF.

The chain uses TRBV5-1 and TRBJ2-7; checking the TCRdb D call of TRBD2 is not possible without DNA. The CDR3 has 15 residues. Germline V gene sequence: CDR1 SGHRS, CDR2 YFSETQ. The CDR3 is CASSLGDFSSYEQYF.

The chain has TRBV6-6 and TRBJ1-5. CDR1 is MNHNY, CDR2 SVGAGI, per germline (reference sequence). The CDR3 extends over 13 amino acids. CDR3: CASKGIVDQPQHF.

The CDR3 sequence: CAVKGGAIMNTEAFF. V and J are TRBV7-9 and TRBJ1-1; TCRdb returns TRBD1, unconfirmable since there is no DNA. Germline lookup yields CDR1 SEHNR and CDR2 FQNEAQ (reference sequence). This CDR3 is 15 amino acids long.

The chain employs TRBV20-1 and TRBJ1-2; with no DNA, the TCRdb D assignment of TRBD1 cannot be verified. Germline values: CDR1 DFQATT, CDR2 SNEGSKA (reference sequence). CDR3 length equals 16 residues. The CDR3 here is CSARSRRWGRGYGYTF.

The chain is built from TRBV6-2 or TRBV6-3 and TRBJ2-7. Per germline, CDR1 MNHEY and CDR2 SVGEGT. The CDR3 contains 14 residues. CDR3 protein: CASSPIGSTYEQYF.

V usage is TRBV27 and J usage is TRBJ1-2; the D call of TRBD1 rests on TCRdb alone, since no DNA is present to check it. Germline values: CDR1 MNHEY, CDR2 SMNVEV (reference sequence). CDR3 length equals 13 residues. CDR3 in amino acids: CASSFGRWNGYTF.

The chain has TRBV9 and TRBJ2-7; the TCRdb call, TRBD2, lacks DNA for checking. This CDR3 comprises 14 residues. The V gene's germline CDR1 is SGDLS and CDR2 YYNGEE. The CDR3 sequence: CASSVAPSGYEQYF. Together with reference TRBV9 and TRBJ2-7, the CDR3 gives the full variable domain: DSGVTQTPKHLITATGQRVTLRCSPRSGDLSVYWYQQSLDQGLQFLIQYYNGEERAKGNILERFSAQQFPDLHSELNLSSLELGDSALYFCASSVAPSGYEQYFGPGTRLTVT.

This CDR3 is CASSSTRTGNQPQHF. The V and J genes are TRBV7-9 and TRBJ1-5; there is no DNA to check the TCRdb D call of TRBD1. In germline, CDR1 is SEHNR, CDR2 FQNEAQ (reference sequence). The CDR3 is 15 residues long.

V gene TRBV5-1 combines with J gene TRBJ1-6. CDR3 length equals 16 residues. Germline V gene lookup returns CDR1 SGHRS and CDR2 YFSETQ. This CDR3 reads CASSLGGNSYNSPLHF.

This sequence joins TRBV29-1 and TRBJ1-2; the TCRdb D gene call, TRBD1, has no DNA to confirm it. Germline values: CDR1 SQVTM, CDR2 ANQGSEA. The CDR3 has 13 residues. The CDR3 is CSVGTGANYGYTF.

The chain links TRBV29-1 to TRBJ1-4. Germline V gene data show CDR1 as SQVTM and CDR2 as ANQGSEA. The CDR3 length is 11 residues. This chain's CDR3 is CSVGNYEKLFF.

The genes are TRBV5-1 and TRBJ2-2; the D call of TRBD1 rests on TCRdb alone, since no DNA is present to check it. This CDR3 has 16 residues. The germline CDR1 and CDR2 sequences are SGHRS and YFSETQ. The CDR3 sequence: CASSLIGQGATGELFF.

This CDR3 is CSVEVGEAYEQYF. The chain couples TRBV29-1 to TRBJ2-7; TCRdb returns TRBD2, unconfirmable since there is no DNA. This CDR3 contains 13 residues. Germline CDR1 reads SQVTM; CDR2 reads ANQGSEA.

V gene TRBV29-1 combines with J gene TRBJ2-7; with no DNA, the TCRdb D assignment of TRBD1 cannot be verified. Germline V gene lookup returns CDR1 SQVTM and CDR2 ANQGSEA. The CDR3 totals 13 residues. The CDR3: CSVAGDRPYEQYF.

This sequence joins TRBV5-5 and TRBJ2-1; TCRdb designates TRBD1, a call that cannot be tested without DNA. The germline V gene has CDR1 SGHKS and CDR2 YYEKEE (reference sequence). The length of the CDR3 is 15 residues. CDR3 protein: CASTLPPGSYNEQFF.

CDR3 region: CASKAGGLGTDTQYF. The chain carries TRBV7-2 and TRBJ2-3; TCRdb's assignment of TRBD2 cannot be checked, as there is no DNA. CDR1 and CDR2 (germline): SGHTA, FQGNSA. This CDR3 is built from 15 residues.

The chain is built from TRBV20-1 and TRBJ2-7; TCRdb picks TRBD1, but there is no DNA to check that call. This CDR3 comprises 15 residues. Germline lookup yields CDR1 DFQATT and CDR2 SNEGSKA (reference sequence). The CDR3 protein is CSARGRADSEYEQYF.

The chain has TRBV6-6 and TRBJ1-2. This CDR3 has 15 amino acids. CDR1 and CDR2 (germline): MNHNY, SVGAGI (reference sequence). CDR3 in amino acids: CASSLDLTTGYGYTF.

V gene TRBV7-2 combines with J gene TRBJ2-1; TCRdb gives TRBD2 as the D gene, but with no DNA this cannot be confirmed. Germline V gives CDR1 SGHTA, CDR2 FQGNSA. This CDR3 has 14 residues. The CDR3 region is CASLGLGPYNEQFF.

The chain uses TRBV5-1 and TRBJ2-5. Germline assignment: CDR1 SGHRS and CDR2 YFSETQ. This CDR3 is 13 amino acids long. The CDR3 sequence is CASSRTAGETQYF.

The gene calls are TRBV7-9 and TRBJ2-5. Germline V gene lookup returns CDR1 SEHNR and CDR2 FQNEAQ (reference sequence). The CDR3 is made up of 12 amino acids. CDR3 loop: CASSLAPETQYF.

V usage is TRBV5-5 and J usage is TRBJ1-1; the TRBD1 assignment by TCRdb is unverifiable without DNA. CDR3 size: 13 residues. Germline CDR1 reads SGHKS; CDR2 reads YYEKEE (reference sequence). The CDR3 sequence: CASIGGRDTEAFF.

The rearrangement uses TRBV15 and TRBJ1-6; TCRdb's D gene call, TRBD1, goes unchecked for lack of DNA. The CDR3 has 16 residues. Germline V CDR1 and CDR2: LNHNV, YYDKDF (reference sequence). Here the CDR3 reads CATSVRTGKQGSPLHF.

The J gene is TRBJ2-7, the V gene TRBV5-5; the TRBD1 assignment by TCRdb is unverifiable without DNA. Germline assignment: CDR1 SGHKS and CDR2 YYEKEE (reference sequence). The CDR3 is 15 residues long. CDR3 region: CASRERRTAGYEQYF.

The rearrangement links TRBV12-3 or TRBV12-4 to TRBJ2-5; without DNA, the TCRdb call of TRBD1 cannot be checked. This CDR3 is 14 amino acids long. The CDR3 spells CASSTPGGKETQYF.

J is TRBJ2-7 and V is TRBV6-2 or TRBV6-3; TCRdb indicates TRBD1, and absent DNA this call remains unverified. Germline CDR1 is MNHEY and CDR2 is SVGEGT. This CDR3 is 15 amino acids long. This chain's CDR3 is CASSSPGQGNHEQYF.

The rearrangement uses TRBV20-1 and TRBJ2-5; the D call of TRBD2 rests on TCRdb alone, since no DNA is present to check it. The CDR3 covers 14 residues. The germline gives CDR1 DFQATT, CDR2 SNEGSKA (reference sequence). CDR3 sequence: CSARPLAGGETQYF.